This T cell receptor (beta chain) was identified in a study of Ad26.COV2.S vaccination and SARS-CoV-2 variants (dated by TCRdb to 2020 to 2022). For context, the study as a whole: Donors in the vaccine arm were drawn from COV1001, a multicentre, randomized, double-blind, placebo-controlled phase I-IIa trial testing Ad26.COV2.S in healthy adults. Investigators did not know the trial group allocation while performing experiments and assessing outcomes. Ad26.COV2.S was administered intramuscularly at 5 x 10^10 or 1 x 10^11 viral particles, either as a single shot or as two shots given 56 days apart. The TCR-sequenced set comprised approximately 32 samples: some 20 Ad26.COV2.S vaccine recipients, 5 placebo recipients and 8 SARS-CoV-2 convalescent individuals. TCRbeta repertoire sequencing served as the tool for gauging how specific and how broad the SARS-CoV-2-reactive T cell receptors were following Ad26.COV2.S vaccination. Trial participants were randomized into five groups of five, in which low-dose or high-dose Ad26.COV2.S was given once or twice, or placebo was given on both occasions. Study-level results and caveats: Higher spike-specific TCR breadth was observed in Ad26.COV2.S recipients than in placebo recipients (P = 0.0014). Comparing responses between vaccine doses or regimens was not something the study was powered to do. The authors noted that the TCR breadth and depth analyses may have underestimated total T cell responses. Non-spike TCR breadth was comparable between vaccine and placebo recipients, consistent with the vaccine containing only spike. After vaccination, substantial breadth of spike-specific CD8+ and CD4+ T cell responses was reported.

TCRbeta CDR3 regions were sequenced with the immunoSEQ Assay. After extraction, genomic DNA underwent amplification by bias-controlled multiplex PCR, followed by high-throughput sequencing. Per the authors' processing: Collapsing and filtering of sequences were performed to quantify the absolute abundance of each unique TCRbeta CDR3 region. T cell fraction was estimated by normalization of TCRbeta template counts to usable DNA, with usable DNA being measured through amplification of reference genes present in all nucleated cells. Repertoire TCRs were annotated as SARS-CoV-2-specific by exact matching of V gene, CDR3 amino acid sequence and J gene to a known reactive TCR set. The reference SARS-CoV-2 TCR set came from MIRA and was filtered for enrichment in COVID-19-positive ImmuneCODE repertoires, removing public or cross-reactive TCRs. Using the MIRA antigens, annotated TCRs were further analysed by specific ORF or by position within an ORF. Breadth was defined as annotated unique rearrangements over total unique productive rearrangements; depth was the summed frequency of those rearrangements. TCR breadth was compared between groups using two-sided Wilcoxon rank-sum tests. Not all clones reach the TCRdb copy of this immuneACCESS table, which keeps in-frame sequences only. Checked studies attribute under half of the gap to unresolved V genes and leave the rest unexplained. V and J calls and clone size follow that table, whereas D and trimming were derived from the DNA. The sample table shows around 400,000 clones, and 89% are seen once. The ten largest make up under 2% of the sample.

From the cysteine through the phenylalanine, the CDR3 covers 15 amino acids. The CDR3 DNA has 45 bases and is translated from base 1. Relative to germline, V is 0 bases shorter and J is 7 bases shorter, with 16 bases between their ends. According to the germline V gene (reference sequence), CDR1 reads SGHKS and CDR2 reads YYEKEE. This sample's treatment or condition label indicates: around 19 received Ad26.COV2.S at low or high dose, single or two shots; about 5 received placebo; per-sample allocation not given. Repertoires of vaccine and placebo recipients were sequenced from samples collected on day 63 after the first injection. Cohort 1b enrolled fewer than 30 adults aged 18-55 years at a single site in Boston, USA, between 29 July and 7 August 2020. As a vaccine, Ad26.COV2.S was a replication-incompetent adenovirus type 26 vector that expressed a prefusion-stabilized SARS-CoV-2 spike protein derived from the original Wuhan strain.

Comments on this clone: What antigen it recognizes has not been identified. Within one base of it there is no much larger clone, and no base qualities were kept.

In this chain, TRBV5-5 is recombined with TRBJ2-5; the D segment cannot be called with confidence. Sequencing was performed on peripheral blood, taken in a trial of Ad26.COV2.S vaccine versus placebo. The receptor comes from a person between 18 and 65 years old who received the Ad26.COV2.S COVID-19 vaccine or a placebo. CDR3 reads: CASSLVPSSTGTQYF. The nucleotide sequence is given as TGTGCCAGCAGCTTGGTTCCGTCCAGTACGGGGACCCAGTACTTC.